Sequencing of this T cell receptor (beta chain) was carried out in a study of T-cell memory formation after mild COVID-19. Study observations and caveats: Pre-infection memory contained some responding clones, which suggested that cross-reactive memory had joined. A balance of CD4 and CD8 characterized clones contracting day 15 to 85, whereas later expanders leaned CD4+. Contracting CD4+ clones sat mainly in CM and EM; CD8+ in EMRA.

TCRdb redid the calling of the 5' RACE reads with MiXCR, one entry per CDR3 protein. Altogether roughly 140,000 distinct CDR3 sequences are present, 13% to 15% being singletons, with the ten largest covering about 26%. This clonotype was seen at least ten times. Its antigen is not known. Trimming removed 6 bases from V and 5 bases from J; junction bases left unmatched: 14. This CDR3 has 18 residues. Germline CDR1 SEHNR, CDR2 FQNEAQ (reference sequence). This clonotype was obtained from an adult woman who had mild COVID-19 (a few samples of this study predate the infection). Cell type and time point are not known. Sequencing was performed on PBMCs or a T cell subset sorted from them (not recorded which). The J gene is TRBJ2-1, the V gene TRBV7-9; 12 nucleotides line up with TRBD2. The CDR3 sequence: CASRAQTSGGSANNEQFF. The CDR3, as DNA: TGTGCCAGCAGAGCACAGACTAGCGGGGGCTCCGCTAACAATGAGCAGTTCTTC.